This T cell receptor (beta chain) was identified during a study of T cell changes during pregnancy in multiple sclerosis. Assay used: immunoSEQ multiplex PCR; TCRdb lists only in-frame clones, some missing. This sample has roughly 62,000 clones, with 80% to 90% found just once. The CDR3 extends over 13 amino acids. Germline V gene data show CDR1 as MNHNS and CDR2 as SASEGT. Trimming shortened V by 3 bases and J by 5 bases, and 8 bases separated the two germline ends. This receptor was obtained from a female donor with multiple sclerosis, enrolled in a pregnancy study. Sequenced here: peripheral blood, sampled in the first trimester of pregnancy. V and J are TRBV6-1 and TRBJ1-5; D not certain. The CDR3 DNA is TGTGCCAGCAGTGAGCGTGAGTATCAGCCCCAGCATTTT. Its protein product is CASSEREYQPQHF.